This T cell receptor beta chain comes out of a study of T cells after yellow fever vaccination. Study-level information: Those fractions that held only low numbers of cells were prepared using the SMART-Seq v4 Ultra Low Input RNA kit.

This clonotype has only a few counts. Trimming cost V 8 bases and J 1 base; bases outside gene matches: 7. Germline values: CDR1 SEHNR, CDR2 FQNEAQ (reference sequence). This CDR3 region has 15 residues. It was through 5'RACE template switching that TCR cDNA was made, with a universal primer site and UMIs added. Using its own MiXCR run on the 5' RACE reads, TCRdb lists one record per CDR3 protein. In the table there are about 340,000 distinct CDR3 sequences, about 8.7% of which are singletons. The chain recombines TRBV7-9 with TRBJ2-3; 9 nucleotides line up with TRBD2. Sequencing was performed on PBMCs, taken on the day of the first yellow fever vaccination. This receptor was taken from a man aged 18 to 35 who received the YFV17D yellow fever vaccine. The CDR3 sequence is CASESGGHGTDTQYF. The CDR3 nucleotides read TGTGCCAGCGAAAGCGGGGGGCACGGCACAGATACGCAGTATTTT.